A selection of T cell receptor beta chains follows, all from one sample in a study of shared clonotypes between healthy human individuals. Method: immunoSEQ multiplex PCR; TCRdb's copy keeps in-frame clones and lacks some. There are about 820,000 clones in the sample; 90% to 95% occur only once, and 20% to 30% lies in the top ten. The source material was naive CD8+ T cells sorted from blood. These receptors all come from a young man in good health. Both conserved end residues are trimmed from each CDR3. Each record gives: CDR3 length, V gene, J gene, CDR3 protein.

11	TRBV5-4	TRBJ2-2	ASSDGTPLQLF
14	TRBV7-8	TRBJ1-2	ASSGRLRQGNYGYT
15	TRBV7-9	TRBJ2-2	ASSHPSSRGRSGELF
11	TRBV30	TRBJ1-5	AWSPPPIQPQH
10	TRBV5-5	TRBJ2-7	ASSLRDYEQY
12	TRBV7-9	TRBJ1-4	ASSDGTGNEKLF
13	TRBV29-1	TRBJ2-1	SVGGLASSYNEQF
15	TRBV7-6	TRBJ2-3	ASSFTSGETSTDTQY
12	TRBV28	TRBJ1-2	ASSPRQGAYGYT
12	TRBV5-1	TRBJ1-1	ASSSGQGFTEAF
11	TRBV29-1	TRBJ2-1	SVVLGVGNEQF
14	TRBV7-9	TRBJ2-7	ASSLGTGGRAYEQY
15	TRBV7-9	TRBJ2-1	ASSLGLAGVSYNEQF
13	TRBV7-9	TRBJ1-5	ASSKGQGANQPQH
11	TRBV27	TRBJ2-7	ASSFGQGYEQY
19	TRBV2	TRBJ2-1	ASSEVDGTSGYNGGDEEQF
14	TRBV28	TRBJ2-7	ASTRASGRVRYEQY